Below, 30 T cell receptor beta chains from the same sample are listed, as sequenced in a study of graft-versus-host responses after intestinal transplantation. Assay: immunoSEQ multiplex PCR; the TCRdb copy retains only in-frame clones and omits some. The table includes 90,000 to 150,000 clones, approximately 95% detected once. Their target antigens are unknown. The sequences come from unstimulated CD8+ T cells sorted from spleen or lymph node cells, collected before intestinal transplant. These receptors originate from a human donor who received an intestinal transplant.

This chain uses TRBV10-1 with TRBJ2-1, with 11 bases lining up with TRBD2. The J segment lost 4 bases and the V segment lost 3 bases, leaving 5 bases of the junction unmatched. CDR1 is WNHNN, CDR2 SYGVQD, per germline (reference sequence). CDR3 length: 16 amino acids. The DNA of the CDR3 is TGCGCCAGCAGTGACGCTAGCGGGAGGAATTACAATGAGCAGTTCTTC. Translating it yields CASSDASGRNYNEQFF.

The V and J genes are TRBV6-5 and TRBJ1-2; no firm D call. This CDR3 has 13 residues. Germline V CDR1 and CDR2: MNHEY, SVGAGI. Trimming took off 6 bases at V and 4 bases at J, with 12 bases between the two ends. CDR3 DNA: TGTGCCAGCAGCCCGTGGGTTCCCTATGGCTACACCTTC. Its protein is CASSPWVPYGYTF.

The chain is built from TRBV4-2 and TRBJ2-2; possibly TRBD1 or TRBD2 for D (5 bases each). Germline V lookup: CDR1 LGHNA, CDR2 YNFKEQ. The CDR3 runs 17 residues. V lost 0 bases, J lost 6 bases, and 17 bases lay in between. The CDR3 DNA sequence: TGTGCCAGCAGCCAAGATAGCCCTAAGAGAGGGGCCGGGGAGCTGTTTTTT. This gives the protein CASSQDSPKRGAGELFF.

As concerns this clone: Additional DNA sequences in this sample encode the identical CDR3. The chain couples TRBV27 to TRBJ2-5; D is possibly TRBD1 (6 bases). Trimming removed 6 bases from V and 5 bases from J, with 16 bases in between. The length of the CDR3 is 14 residues. Germline lookup yields CDR1 MNHEY and CDR2 SMNVEV (reference sequence). The CDR3 spells CASRGQGLRETQYF. The DNA of the CDR3 is TGTGCCAGCAGGGGGCAGGGGCTAAGGGAGACCCAGTACTTC.

Worth noting for this clone: Mismatch with germline at one junction end may stem from a read error. Other nucleotide sequences from this sample produce the same CDR3. The chain uses TRBV2 and TRBJ2-7; perhaps TRBD1 as D (6 bases). Germline V gene sequence: CDR1 SNHLY, CDR2 FYNNEI. CDR3 length equals 15 residues. The CDR3 region has the DNA TGCGCCAGCAGACCACCCGGACAGTTAACCTACGAGCAGTACTTC. Translated: CASRPPGQLTYEQYF.

The J gene is TRBJ2-1, the V gene TRBV4-3; TRBD2 matches 9 bases. The CDR3 extends over 17 amino acids. The V gene's germline CDR1 is LGHNA and CDR2 YSLEER. Trimming cost V 0 bases and J 3 bases; bases outside gene matches: 6. The CDR3 DNA reads as TGCGCCAGCAGCCAAGATCGAGAGCGGGAGGTCTACAATGAGCAGTTCTTC. Translation: CASSQDREREVYNEQFF.

This sequence joins TRBV27 and TRBJ2-3; D is unresolved. CDR3 length: 12 amino acids. Germline assignment: CDR1 MNHEY and CDR2 SMNVEV (reference sequence). V was shortened by 8 bases and J by 0 bases, with 6 bases between the two germline ends. The CDR3 coding sequence is TGTGCCAGCGGTAGAAGCACAGATACGCAGTATTTT. Amino acid sequence: CASGRSTDTQYF.

V gene TRBV4-1 combines with J gene TRBJ2-1; D gene unclear. The CDR3 has 12 amino acids. Trimming pared 10 bases from V and 10 bases from J, leaving 17 bases between. In germline, CDR1 is MGHRA, CDR2 YSYEKL. The CDR3 coding sequence is TGCGCCATCGATCCTCCTCTTCCAGAGCAGTTCTTC. Amino acids: CAIDPPLPEQFF.

V gene TRBV15 combines with J gene TRBJ1-1; D may be TRBD1 (5 bases). Germline V gene sequence: CDR1 LNHNV, CDR2 YYDKDF (reference sequence). The V end was cut by 0 bases, the J end by 1 base, with 21 bases between. CDR3 length: 19 amino acids. The CDR3 sequence is CATSRDKGGQRSSNTEAFF. The CDR3 DNA follows: TGTGCCACCAGCAGAGATAAAGGAGGACAAAGGAGTTCGAACACTGAAGCTTTCTTT.

This sequence joins TRBV4-1 and TRBJ2-5; a weak D match, TRBD1 (5 bases). Trimming pared 4 bases from V and 5 bases from J, leaving 17 bases between. The germline V gene encodes CDR1 MGHRA and CDR2 YSYEKL. The CDR3 runs 15 residues. CDR3 sequence (DNA): TGCGCCAGCAGCCCTCACCAGGGCTTCGGGGAGACCCAGTACTTC. It codes for CASSPHQGFGETQYF.

This rearrangement joins TRBV7-9 to TRBJ1-1, with a possible D match to TRBD1 (5 bases). Germline loops: CDR1 SEHNR, CDR2 FQNEAQ (reference sequence). The CDR3 consists of 12 residues. Trimming shortened V by 5 bases and J by 7 bases, and 11 bases separated the two germline ends. CDR3 in DNA: TGTGCCAGCAGCCCCGGGGCGGTTGAAGCTTTCTTT. This codes for CASSPGAVEAFF.

V gene TRBV19 combines with J gene TRBJ2-7; no firm D call. V was cut by 3 bases and J by 3 bases, with 12 bases left in between. The length of the CDR3 is 14 residues. The germline CDR1 and CDR2 sequences are LNHDA and SQIVND (reference sequence). The CDR3 region has the DNA TGTGCCAGTAGTATTATGGTCAACGGCTACGAGCAGTACTTC. Its protein is CASSIMVNGYEQYF. Using reference TRBV19 and TRBJ2-7 for the parts outside the CDR3, the full variable domain is DGGITQSPKYLFRKEGQNVTLSCEQNLNHDAMYWYRQDPGQGLRLIYYSQIVNDFQKGDIAEGYSVSREKKESFPLTVTSAQKNPTAFYLCASSIMVNGYEQYFGPGTRLTVT.

V usage is TRBV9 and J usage is TRBJ2-2; TRBD2 agrees at 8 bases. With V trimmed by 1 base and J by 5 bases, 7 bases remained unmatched. Germline V gene sequence: CDR1 SGDLS, CDR2 YYNGEE. The CDR3 is 16 amino acids. CDR3: CASSVWAGGETGELFF. CDR3 nucleotides: TGTGCCAGCAGCGTATGGGCGGGAGGAGAGACCGGGGAGCTGTTTTTT.

This clone is a singleton in its sample. The V call is TRBV6-6, the J call TRBJ2-1; no firm D call. Germline V CDR1 and CDR2: MNHNY, SVGAGI (reference sequence). The CDR3 is 14 amino acids. Trimming took off 0 bases at V and 4 bases at J, with 7 bases between the two ends. CDR3: CASSYSTEYNEQFF. The CDR3 DNA reads as TGTGCCAGCAGTTACTCTACAGAGTACAATGAGCAGTTCTTC.

This chain's CDR3 is CASSYPTSYGYTF. The CDR3 DNA reads as TGTGCCAGCAGTTACCCCACATCCTATGGCTACACCTTC. V is TRBV6-5 and J is TRBJ1-2; no reliable D call. The CDR3 contains 13 residues. Trimming took 2 bases from V and 4 from J, leaving 8 bases between them. The germline gives CDR1 MNHEY, CDR2 SVGAGI.

This clone came up once. The rearrangement uses TRBV28 and TRBJ2-1; 13 positions match TRBD2. From germline, CDR1 is MDHEN and CDR2 SYDVKM. The CDR3 runs 18 residues. The V and J ends lost 3 bases and 3 bases, in that order; junction bases with no gene match: 8. The CDR3 DNA is TGTGCCAGCAGTTTCGGACTAGCGGGAGAATTGAGCTACAATGAGCAGTTCTTC. Protein: CASSFGLAGELSYNEQFF.

The rearrangement links TRBV4-1 to TRBJ2-1, with 10 bases identical to TRBD2. Looked up from germline, CDR1 is MGHRA and CDR2 is YSYEKL. Trimming at V came to 0 bases and at J to 4 bases, leaving 12 bases not matched to a gene. This CDR3 comprises 19 residues. The CDR3 loop is CASSQDGPLASGSYNEQFF. The CDR3 coding sequence is TGCGCCAGCAGCCAAGATGGACCTTTGGCTAGCGGGAGTTACAATGAGCAGTTCTTC.

The V and J genes are TRBV7-2 and TRBJ2-3; 11 nucleotides line up with TRBD2. CDR3 length: 15 residues. Germline lookup yields CDR1 SGHTA and CDR2 FQGNSA. V gave up 5 bases and J gave up 4 bases; unmatched junction bases: 5. The CDR3 here is CASSATSGGADTQYF. The CDR3 nucleotides read TGTGCCAGCAGCGCTACTAGCGGGGGTGCAGATACGCAGTATTTT. The variable domain in full, completed from reference TRBV7-2 and TRBJ2-3, reads GAGVSQSPSNKVTEKGKDVELRCDPISGHTALYWYRQSLGQGLEFLIYFQGNSAPDKSGLPSDRFSAERTGGSVSTLTIQRTQQEDSAVYLCASSATSGGADTQYFGPGTRLTVL.

This chain connects TRBV6-4 to TRBJ2-2; 13 bases map to TRBD2. Trimming at V came to 3 bases and at J to 5 bases, leaving 0 bases not matched to a gene. The CDR3 loop spans 15 amino acids. Germline loops: CDR1 MRHNA, CDR2 SNTAGT. The CDR3 reads CASSELAGGTGELFF. The CDR3, as DNA: TGTGCCAGCAGTGAACTAGCGGGGGGGACCGGGGAGCTGTTTTTT.

The genes are TRBV7-9 and TRBJ2-3; the match to TRBD1 covers 8 bases. CDR1 is SEHNR and CDR2 is FQNEAQ in the germline V gene (reference sequence). V was clipped by 7 bases and J by 4 bases; unmatched bases: 10. There are 15 residues in the CDR3. CDR3 residues: CASNIQGDTSDTQYF. The CDR3 nucleotides read TGTGCCAGCAACATACAGGGGGACACCTCAGATACGCAGTATTTT.

This clone has just one count. The V and J genes are TRBV19 and TRBJ2-1; D is undetermined. There are 15 residues in the CDR3. Germline CDR1 reads LNHDA; CDR2 reads SQIVND (reference sequence). V was clipped by 3 bases and J by 4 bases, with 13 bases between them. The CDR3 here is CASSISRGAYNEQFF. The CDR3 DNA reads as TGTGCCAGTAGTATTTCCCGCGGCGCATACAATGAGCAGTTCTTC.

The chain is built from TRBV11-1 and TRBJ2-7; 7 bases are a match to TRBD2. In germline, CDR1 is SGHAT, CDR2 FQDESV (reference sequence). The CDR3 spans 14 residues. With 3 bases clipped from V and 0 bases from J, the junction kept 2 bases outside the gene matches. For the CDR3, the DNA is TGTGCCAGCAGCTTTCCTAGCGGCTCCTACGAGCAGTACTTC. Amino acids: CASSFPSGSYEQYF.

The table lists this clone with a count of one. This rearrangement joins TRBV4-1 to TRBJ2-7; D remains unclear. This CDR3 comprises 14 residues. V was trimmed by 1 base and J by 2 bases, leaving 9 bases between them. In germline, CDR1 is MGHRA, CDR2 YSYEKL. The CDR3 sequence: CASSQGVGAYEQYF. CDR3 DNA sequence: TGCGCCAGCAGCCAAGGAGTAGGCGCCTACGAGCAGTACTTC.

The count of this clone is one. The chain carries TRBV6-5 and TRBJ1-1, with D possibly being TRBD1 (5 bases). The V gene lost 4 bases and the J gene lost 3 bases, with 12 bases spanning the gap. The CDR3 loop spans 14 amino acids. Germline V gives CDR1 MNHEY, CDR2 SVGAGI. The CDR3 loop is CASSWGLEHTEAFF. In nucleotides, the CDR3 is TGTGCCAGCAGTTGGGGACTAGAGCACACTGAAGCTTTCTTT.

This sequence joins TRBV6-5 and TRBJ2-7; TRBD1 is a possible D gene (6 bases). V lost 2 bases and J 2 bases, leaving 7 bases between the germline ends. CDR3 length: 13 residues. Germline V gives CDR1 MNHEY, CDR2 SVGAGI. The CDR3 loop reads CASSYGGPYEQYF. In DNA form, the CDR3 reads TGTGCCAGCAGTTACGGGGGCCCCTACGAGCAGTACTTC.

J is TRBJ2-7 and V is TRBV27; the D is unclear. CDR3 length equals 13 residues. CDR1 and CDR2 (germline): MNHEY, SMNVEV (reference sequence). Deletions cut 10 bases from V and 2 bases from J, with 15 bases between. CDR3 region: CATWAGDTYEQYF. CDR3 bases: TGTGCCACCTGGGCTGGGGATACCTACGAGCAGTACTTC.

This chain links TRBV28 with TRBJ1-1, with no clear D. V was shortened by 8 bases and J by 1 base, with 5 bases between the two germline ends. Per germline, CDR1 MDHEN and CDR2 SYDVKM. The CDR3 has 11 residues. The chain's CDR3 is CASSWNTEAFF. The CDR3 nucleotides read TGTGCCAGCTCTTGGAACACTGAAGCTTTCTTT. Full variable domain (missing parts from reference TRBV28 and TRBJ1-1): DVKVTQSSRYLVKRTGEKVFLECVQDMDHENMFWYRQDPGLGLRLIYFSYDVKMKEKGDIPEGYSVSREKKERFSLILESASTNQTSMYLCASSWNTEAFFGQGTRLTVV.

This clone was seen only once. The chain carries TRBV6-5 and TRBJ2-7; D ambiguous. This CDR3 spans 10 amino acids. CDR1 is MNHEY and CDR2 is SVGAGI in the germline V gene. V lost 8 bases, J lost 0 bases, and 2 bases lay in between. CDR3 sequence (DNA): TGTGCCAGCGGCTCCTACGAGCAGTACTTC. Translating it yields CASGSYEQYF.

The gene calls are TRBV27 and TRBJ1-2; D is possibly TRBD1 (6 bases). The length of the CDR3 is 14 residues. Germline-derived CDR1 and CDR2 are MNHEY and SMNVEV (reference sequence). V was pared by 6 bases and J by 5 bases, with 16 bases between. The CDR3 sequence is CASSPWGHPYGYTF. In DNA, the CDR3 is TGTGCCAGCAGCCCTTGGGGACACCCTTATGGCTACACCTTC.

The gene calls are TRBV28 and TRBJ1-1; no firm D call. The CDR3 is 13 amino acids. Germline V gene data show CDR1 as MDHEN and CDR2 as SYDVKM. V was shortened by 3 bases and J by 1 base, with 6 bases between the two germline ends. The CDR3 DNA is TGTGCCAGCAGTTTGCGGGGGAACACTGAAGCTTTCTTT. It yields the protein CASSLRGNTEAFF.